One TCR beta chain is described in this entry. The junction differs from germline at one of its ends, possibly a read error. The sample belongs to a study of blood T cell repertoires in COVID-19. Study details: T cells, B-cell-depleted T cells, or PBMCs provided the cDNA or gDNA that served as material.

Methods used by the authors: Amplification from reference gene primers served as the basis for estimated nucleated cell counts. The data were produced by immunoSEQ multiplex PCR, yet TCRdb's version contains in-frame clones alone and is incomplete. The V and J calls and clone size are taken from that table; D and trimming were inferred from the DNA. The data hold approximately 230,000 clones, with 65% to 85% observed a single time. The CDR3 consists of 16 residues. Germline V lookup: CDR1 SGHNT, CDR2 YYREEE (reference sequence). Input material: peripheral blood. The clonotype was recovered from a woman aged 40 to 50 with active or convalescent COVID-19. The chain carries TRBV5-4 and TRBJ2-3; D might be TRBD2 (6 bases). The CDR3 loop reads CASSLAGVASTNTQYF. The CDR3 DNA is TGTGCCAGCAGCTTGGCGGGGGTTGCGAGCACAAATACGCAGTATTTT.